The sequence of this T cell receptor (beta chain) was determined in a study of T cell repertoires in cytomegalovirus infection. Germline V gives CDR1 SEHNR, CDR2 FQNEAQ (reference sequence). V gave up 1 base and J gave up 4 bases, with 10 bases separating them. The CDR3 has 15 residues. This clonotype was recorded a few times. No antigen is known for it. TCRdb re-analysed the reads in MiXCR, keeping a single row per CDR3 protein. The sample consists of about 130,000 distinct CDR3 sequences, about 32% of them appearing once. This TCR was sampled from a human donor in good health (CMV status not recorded). Some clones in this sample may be carry-over from other donors' samples. The V call is TRBV7-9, the J call TRBJ2-2; D gene unclear. Material: CD8+ T cells from cultured PBMCs, obtained from culture after CMV antigen stimulation. CDR3 sequence: CASSLVSESTGELFF. The DNA for the CDR3 is TGTGCCAGCAGCTTAGTATCTGAATCCACCGGGGAGCTGTTTTTT. The variable domain in full, with the rest retrieved from reference TRBV7-9 and TRBJ2-2, is DTGVSQNPRHKITKRGQNVTFRCDPISEHNRLYWYRQTLGQGPEFLTYFQNEAQLEKSRLLSDRFSAERPKGSFSTLEIQRTEQGDSAMYLCASSLVSESTGELFFGEGSRLTVL.